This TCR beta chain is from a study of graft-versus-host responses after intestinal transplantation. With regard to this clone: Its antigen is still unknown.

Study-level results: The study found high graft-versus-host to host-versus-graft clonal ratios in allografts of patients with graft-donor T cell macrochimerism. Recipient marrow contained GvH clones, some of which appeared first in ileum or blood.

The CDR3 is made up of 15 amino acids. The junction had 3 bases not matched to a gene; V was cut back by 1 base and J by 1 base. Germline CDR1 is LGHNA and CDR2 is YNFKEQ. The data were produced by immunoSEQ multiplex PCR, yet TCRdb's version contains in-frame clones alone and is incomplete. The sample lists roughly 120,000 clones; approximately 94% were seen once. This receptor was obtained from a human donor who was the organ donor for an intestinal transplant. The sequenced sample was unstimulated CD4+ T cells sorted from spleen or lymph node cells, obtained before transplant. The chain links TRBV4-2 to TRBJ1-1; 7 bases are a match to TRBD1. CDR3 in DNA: TGTGCCAGCAGCCAAGCCGGGACAGCGAACACTGAAGCTTTCTTT. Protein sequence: CASSQAGTANTEAFF.